This T cell receptor (beta chain) was sequenced for a study of breast tumors, draining lymph nodes, adjacent tissues. TCRdb re-called the multiplex PCR reads through MiXCR, storing one row per CDR3 protein. The sample holds roughly 130,000 distinct CDR3 sequences, 32% seen once. The lymph nodes were axillary draining lymph nodes from breast cancer patients. About this clonotype: No antigen is known for it.

Broader study findings: Compared with lymph nodes, tumors were less diverse; compared with nontumor tissue, more.

Sequenced input: axillary lymph node tissue. The source of this sequence is a female donor with breast cancer. Some clones in this sample may be carry-over from other donors' samples.

This chain's CDR3 is CASMLTSTTDNLHF. Here the CDR3 DNA reads TGTGCCAGTATGCTAACTTCGACGACAGATAACCTCCACTTT. This chain connects TRBV19 to TRBJ1-6; a weak D match, TRBD1 (5 bases). From germline, CDR1 is LNHDA and CDR2 SQIVND (reference sequence). Trimming cost V 7 bases and J 15 bases, with 22 bases left between them. This CDR3 is built from 14 residues.